The rows below give T cell receptor beta chains drawn from one sample of a study of esophageal squamous cell carcinoma under preoperative chemotherapy. TCRdb re-called the PCR reads through MiXCR, storing one row per CDR3 protein. The top ten hold over 25% of the sample, which has roughly 15,000 distinct CDR3 sequences, roughly half seen once. Sample collection occurred from a patient given preoperative chemotherapy. These TCRs come from a human donor with esophageal squamous cell carcinoma. The donor label of this sample is uncertain. Each CDR3 is given with its conserved first and last residue. A D gene is named only where the DNA matches it firmly. Clone size, where shown, is once, few, many, or a class for clones that have expanded.

TRBJ1-4	TRBV24-1	-	-	14	CATSDGGSDEKLFF
TRBJ2-3	TRBV7-2	TRBD2	few	14	CASSGRLATDTQYF
TRBJ2-7	TRBV7-3	TRBD2	many	14	CASSSSGSSSEQYF
TRBJ2-3	TRBV6-6	TRBD2	many	17	CASSYTFGGGYGDTQYF
TRBJ2-5	TRBV7-2	-	-	15	CASSFTRGSYNEQYF
TRBJ2-6	TRBV27	-	many	16	CASSFIIGTGANVLTF
TRBJ2-5	TRBV6-1	-	few	14	CASSEFERVETQYF
TRBJ2-4	TRBV7-2	TRBD1	few	16	CASSLGPGQIQDTQYF
TRBJ2-1	TRBV11-2	-	-	15	CASSLRLGSYNEQFF
TRBJ2-3	TRBV7-2	-	few	15	CASSMWGLYTDTQYF
TRBJ2-1	TRBV7-2	TRBD2	-	16	CASSLRVERGYYEQFF
TRBJ1-1	TRBV11-3	-	few	11	CASSSTRAAFF
TRBJ2-2	TRBV6-5	TRBD2	-	15	CASSYSIGGAGELFF
TRBJ2-1	TRBV7-9	-	-	12	CASRGGDSEQFF
TRBJ2-3	TRBV5-1	-	-	14	CASTGSSARDTQYF
TRBJ2-7	TRBV7-8	TRBD1	many	16	CASSLGPGQGTYEQYF
TRBJ2-6	TRBV7-8	-	once	18	CASSLEAVFRAGANVLTF
TRBJ2-7	TRBV7-6	-	-	17	CASSSAGLVLPEYEQYF
TRBJ2-5	TRBV20-1	TRBD1	-	13	CSAPGTAEETQYF
TRBJ2-3	TRBV11-2	TRBD2	many	15	CASSLWGTSADTQYF
TRBJ2-1	TRBV5-1	-	-	17	CASSSASLAVSYNEQFF
TRBJ2-3	TRBV12-3/TRBV12-4	TRBD2	-	15	CASSFFAGVGNEQYF
TRBJ2-5	TRBV7-2	TRBD2	many	17	CASSLSPGLGSSETQYF
TRBJ2-2	TRBV7-3	-	-	13	CASSHRNTGELFF
-	TRBV14	-	-	12	CASSQTILDQYF
TRBJ2-7	TRBV19	TRBD2	few	14	CASSPTAGNGEQYF
TRBJ2-7	TRBV7-3	-	-	14	CASSLAGGPYEQYF
-	TRBV7-2	TRBD2	-	17	CASCAGTSGTNSYEQYF
TRBJ2-7	TRBV7-2	-	many	16	CASSLAGGTAYYEQYF
TRBJ2-7	TRBV7-6	TRBD1	many	15	CASSLDPGQGSEQYF
-	TRBV20-1	TRBD2	-	14	CSARDGGGDNEQFF
TRBJ2-1	TRBV7-2	-	-	11	CASSSRGEQFF
TRBJ2-2	TRBV7-3	-	-	15	CASSPRAVSTGALYF
-	TRBV7-6	TRBD2	few	13	CASSPRLATEQYF
TRBJ1-5	TRBV10-2	TRBD1	medium-sized	14	CASSTGDSNQPQHF
TRBJ2-1	TRBV7-2	TRBD1	few	16	CASSPRTGKSYNEQFF
TRBJ1-2	TRBV7-2	-	-	13	CASSPQGAYGYTF
TRBJ2-1	TRBV7-9	-	once	14	CASSLSQRLNEQFF
TRBJ2-3	TRBV6-5	-	-	16	CASSYSAGGFTDTQYF
TRBJ2-7	TRBV12-3/TRBV12-4	-	-	13	CASSFQQGGEQYF
-	TRBV11-1	-	few	15	CASSLVTGRSYEQYF
TRBJ2-3	TRBV6-1	TRBD2	-	14	CASKREGRLDTQYF
-	TRBV12-3/TRBV12-4	-	once	14	CASSLRLGLYEQYF
TRBJ2-5	TRBV5-5	-	many	15	CASSSGRGFQETQYF
-	TRBV12-3/TRBV12-4	TRBD2	-	12	CASEGLGETQYF